This note documents a single TCR beta chain sequence. Study members were between roughly 18 and 90 years old and lived in fewer than 30 US regions. Cohorts were assigned according to the clinical history that participants reported. These data come from a study of blood T cell repertoires in COVID-19. The data were produced by immunoSEQ multiplex PCR, yet TCRdb's version contains in-frame clones alone and is incomplete. The profile covers over 110,000 clones, with roughly 83% appearing a single time and under 7% taken by the ten largest. This CDR3 comprises 16 residues. Trimming removed 4 bases at V and 0 bases at J, with 11 bases between. Germline CDR1 SGHRS, CDR2 YFSETQ.

This sequence originates from a man aged 40-49 years with acute COVID-19. The chain recombines TRBV5-1 with TRBJ1-6; unclear D gene. Sequenced material: PBMCs or T cells enriched from blood (not recorded which). This CDR3 reads CASSPNINSYNSPLHF. The CDR3 bases are TGCGCCAGCAGCCCCAACATCAACTCCTATAATTCACCCCTCCACTTT.